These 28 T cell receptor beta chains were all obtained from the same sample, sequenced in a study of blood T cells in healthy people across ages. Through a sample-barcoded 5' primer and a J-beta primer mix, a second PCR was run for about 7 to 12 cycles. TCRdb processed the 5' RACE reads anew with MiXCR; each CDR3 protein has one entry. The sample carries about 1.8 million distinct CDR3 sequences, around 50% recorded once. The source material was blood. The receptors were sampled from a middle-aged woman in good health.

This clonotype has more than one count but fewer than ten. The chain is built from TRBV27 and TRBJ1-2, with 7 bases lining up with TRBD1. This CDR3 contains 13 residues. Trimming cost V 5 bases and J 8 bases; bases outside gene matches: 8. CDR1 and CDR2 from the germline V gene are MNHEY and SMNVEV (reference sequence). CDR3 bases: TGTGCCAGCAGTGCGACAGGGCGGCGCGGCTACACCTTC. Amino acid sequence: CASSATGRRGYTF.

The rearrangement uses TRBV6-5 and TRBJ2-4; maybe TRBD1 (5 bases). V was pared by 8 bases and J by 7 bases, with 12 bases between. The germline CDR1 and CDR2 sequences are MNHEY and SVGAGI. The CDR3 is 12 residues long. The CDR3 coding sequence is TGTGCCAGCGTGGGGCGAGAGAACATTCAGTACTTC. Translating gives CASVGRENIQYF.

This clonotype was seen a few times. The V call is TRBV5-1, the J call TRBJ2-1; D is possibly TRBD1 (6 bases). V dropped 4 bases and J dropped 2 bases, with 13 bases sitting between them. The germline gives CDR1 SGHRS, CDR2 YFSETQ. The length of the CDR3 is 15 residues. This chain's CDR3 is CASSLDRQTYNEQFF. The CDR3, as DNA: TGCGCCAGCAGCCTAGACAGGCAGACCTACAATGAGCAGTTCTTC.

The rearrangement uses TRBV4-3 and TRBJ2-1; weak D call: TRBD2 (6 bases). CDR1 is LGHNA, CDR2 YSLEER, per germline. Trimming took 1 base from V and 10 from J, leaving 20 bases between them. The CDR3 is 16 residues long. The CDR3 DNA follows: TGCGCCAGCAGCCAAGGGGGAGGAAGGGTGGCGAAGGAGCAGTTCTTC. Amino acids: CASSQGGGRVAKEQFF.

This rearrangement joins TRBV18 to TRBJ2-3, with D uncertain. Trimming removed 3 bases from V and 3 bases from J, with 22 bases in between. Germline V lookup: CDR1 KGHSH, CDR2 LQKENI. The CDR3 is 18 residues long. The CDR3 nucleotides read TGTGCCAGCTCACCGAATTTAGGGCACCTTGGGATGACAGATACGCAGTATTTT. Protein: CASSPNLGHLGMTDTQYF. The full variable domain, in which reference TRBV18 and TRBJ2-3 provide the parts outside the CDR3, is NAGVMQNPRHLVRRRGQEARLRCSPMKGHSHVYWYRQLPEEGLKFMVYLQKENIIDESGMPKERFSAEFPKEGPSILRIQQVVRGDSAAYFCASSPNLGHLGMTDTQYFGPGTRLTVL.

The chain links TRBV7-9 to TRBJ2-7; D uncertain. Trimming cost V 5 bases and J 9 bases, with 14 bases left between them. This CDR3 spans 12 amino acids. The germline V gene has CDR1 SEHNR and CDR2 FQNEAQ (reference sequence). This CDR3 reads CASSPYTRGQYF. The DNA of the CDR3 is TGTGCCAGCAGCCCCTACACGCGTGGGCAGTACTTC. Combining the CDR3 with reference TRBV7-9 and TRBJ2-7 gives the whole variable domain DTGVSQNPRHKITKRGQNVTFRCDPISEHNRLYWYRQTLGQGPEFLTYFQNEAQLEKSRLLSDRFSAERPKGSFSTLEIQRTEQGDSAMYLCASSPYTRGQYFGPGTRLTVT.

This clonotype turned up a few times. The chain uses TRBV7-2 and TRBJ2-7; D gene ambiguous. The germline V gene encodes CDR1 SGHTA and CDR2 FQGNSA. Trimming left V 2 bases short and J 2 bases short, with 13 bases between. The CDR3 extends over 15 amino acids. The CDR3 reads CASSLMLVSTYEQYF. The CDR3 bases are TGTGCCAGCAGCTTAATGCTAGTCTCTACCTACGAGCAGTACTTC. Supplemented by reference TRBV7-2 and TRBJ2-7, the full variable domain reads GAGVSQSPSNKVTEKGKDVELRCDPISGHTALYWYRQSLGQGLEFLIYFQGNSAPDKSGLPSDRFSAERTGGSVSTLTIQRTQQEDSAVYLCASSLMLVSTYEQYFGPGTRLTVT.

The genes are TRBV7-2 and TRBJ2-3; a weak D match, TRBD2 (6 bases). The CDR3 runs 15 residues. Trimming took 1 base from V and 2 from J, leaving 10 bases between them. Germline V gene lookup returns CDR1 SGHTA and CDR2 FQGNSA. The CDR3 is CASSLGLVFTDTQYF. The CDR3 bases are TGTGCCAGCAGCTTAGGACTAGTTTTCACAGATACGCAGTATTTT.

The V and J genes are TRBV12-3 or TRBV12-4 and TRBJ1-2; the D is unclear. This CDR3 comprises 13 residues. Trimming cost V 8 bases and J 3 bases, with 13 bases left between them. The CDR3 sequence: CASAFGEDYGYTF. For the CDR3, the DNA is TGTGCCAGCGCCTTTGGGGAAGACTATGGCTACACCTTC.

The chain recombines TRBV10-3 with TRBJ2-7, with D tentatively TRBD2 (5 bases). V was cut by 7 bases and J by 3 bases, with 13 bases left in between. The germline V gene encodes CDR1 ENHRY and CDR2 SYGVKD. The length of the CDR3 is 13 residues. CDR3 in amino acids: CAIKTGGGYEQYF. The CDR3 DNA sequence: TGTGCCATCAAGACGGGCGGAGGCTACGAGCAGTACTTC.

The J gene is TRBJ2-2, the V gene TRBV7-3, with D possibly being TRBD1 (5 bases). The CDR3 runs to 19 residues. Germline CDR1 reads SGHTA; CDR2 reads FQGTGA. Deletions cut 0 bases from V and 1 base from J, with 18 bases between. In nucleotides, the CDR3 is TGTGCCAGCAGCTTAACTCGTTATTCAGGGTCCCTGAACACCGGGGAGCTGTTTTTT. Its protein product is CASSLTRYSGSLNTGELFF.

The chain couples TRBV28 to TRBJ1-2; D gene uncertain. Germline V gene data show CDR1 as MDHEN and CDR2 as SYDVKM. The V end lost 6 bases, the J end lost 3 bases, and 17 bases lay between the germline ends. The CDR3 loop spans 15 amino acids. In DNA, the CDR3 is TGTGCCAGCAGCTCGGCGCCTAGCGATTACTATGGCTACACCTTC. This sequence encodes CASSSAPSDYYGYTF.

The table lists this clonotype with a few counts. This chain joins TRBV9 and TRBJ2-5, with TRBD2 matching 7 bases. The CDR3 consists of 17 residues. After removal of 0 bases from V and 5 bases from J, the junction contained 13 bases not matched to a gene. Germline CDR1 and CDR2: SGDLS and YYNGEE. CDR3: CASSVEYPAGQVETQYF. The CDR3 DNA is TGTGCCAGCAGCGTAGAGTACCCAGCGGGGCAGGTGGAGACCCAGTACTTC.

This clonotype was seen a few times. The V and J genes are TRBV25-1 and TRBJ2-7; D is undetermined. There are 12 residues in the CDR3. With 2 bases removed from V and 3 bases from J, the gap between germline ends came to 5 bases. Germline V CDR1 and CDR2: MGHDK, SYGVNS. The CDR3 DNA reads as TGTGCCAGCAGTGAACGGAACTACGAGCAGTACTTC. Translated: CASSERNYEQYF.

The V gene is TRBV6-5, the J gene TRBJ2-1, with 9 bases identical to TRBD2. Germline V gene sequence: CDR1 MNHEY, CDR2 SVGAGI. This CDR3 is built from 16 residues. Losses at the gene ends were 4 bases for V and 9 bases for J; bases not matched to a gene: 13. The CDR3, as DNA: TGTGCCAGCAGTTTCCCTTCGCGGGGGGGCAAAGTTGAGCAGTTCTTC. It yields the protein CASSFPSRGGKVEQFF.

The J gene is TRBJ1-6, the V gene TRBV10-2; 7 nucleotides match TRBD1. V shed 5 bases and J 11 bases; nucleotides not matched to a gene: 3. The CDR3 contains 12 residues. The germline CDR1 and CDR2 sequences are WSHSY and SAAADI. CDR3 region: CASSQDRTPLHF. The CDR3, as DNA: TGCGCCAGCAGTCAGGACAGGACACCCCTCCACTTT.

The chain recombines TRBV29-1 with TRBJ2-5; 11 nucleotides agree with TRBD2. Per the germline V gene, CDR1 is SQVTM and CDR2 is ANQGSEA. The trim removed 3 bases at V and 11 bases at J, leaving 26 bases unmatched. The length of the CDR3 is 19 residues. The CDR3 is CSVDPGASGRPNPYNEQYF. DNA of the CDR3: TGCAGCGTTGATCCAGGGGCTAGCGGGAGGCCGAACCCCTACAATGAGCAGTACTTC.

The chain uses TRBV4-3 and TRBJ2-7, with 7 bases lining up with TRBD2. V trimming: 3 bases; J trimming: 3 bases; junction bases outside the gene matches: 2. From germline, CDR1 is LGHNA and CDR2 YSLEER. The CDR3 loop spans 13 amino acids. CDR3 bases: TGCGCCAGCAGCCACCAGCGGGGCTACGAGCAGTACTTC. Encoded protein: CASSHQRGYEQYF.

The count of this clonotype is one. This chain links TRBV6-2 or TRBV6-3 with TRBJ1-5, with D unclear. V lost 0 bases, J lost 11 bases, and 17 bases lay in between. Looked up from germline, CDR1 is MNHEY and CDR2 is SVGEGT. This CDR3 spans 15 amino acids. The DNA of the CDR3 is TGTGCCAGCAGTTACTCGATAGACCCATTTGTGGCCCAGCATTTT. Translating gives CASSYSIDPFVAQHF.

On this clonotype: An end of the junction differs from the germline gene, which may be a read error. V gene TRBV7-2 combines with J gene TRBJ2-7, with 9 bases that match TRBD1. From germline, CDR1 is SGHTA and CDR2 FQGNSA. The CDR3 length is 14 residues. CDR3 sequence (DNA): TGTGCCTGCAGCCGGGGACAGGGCTCGCTCGAGCAGTACTTC. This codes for CACSRGQGSLEQYF.

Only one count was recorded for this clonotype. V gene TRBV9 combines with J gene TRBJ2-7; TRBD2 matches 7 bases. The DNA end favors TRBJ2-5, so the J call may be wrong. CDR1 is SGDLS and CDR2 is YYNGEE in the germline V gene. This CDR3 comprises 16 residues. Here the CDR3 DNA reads TGTGCCAGCAGCGTAACCGGGACGGCGGGGGATGAGACCCAGTACTTC. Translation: CASSVTGTAGDETQYF.

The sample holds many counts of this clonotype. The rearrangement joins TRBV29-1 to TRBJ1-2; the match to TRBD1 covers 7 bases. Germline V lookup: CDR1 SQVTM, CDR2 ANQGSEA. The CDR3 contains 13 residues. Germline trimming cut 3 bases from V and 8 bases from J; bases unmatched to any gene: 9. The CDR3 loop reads CSVDRQGFGGYTF. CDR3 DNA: TGCAGCGTTGATCGACAGGGCTTTGGAGGCTACACCTTC. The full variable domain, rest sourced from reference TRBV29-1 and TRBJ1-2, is SAVISQKPSRDICQRGTSLTIQCQVDSQVTMMFWYRQQPGQSLTLIATANQGSEATYESGFVIDKFPISRPNLTFSTLTVSNMSPEDSSIYLCSVDRQGFGGYTFGSGTRLTVV.

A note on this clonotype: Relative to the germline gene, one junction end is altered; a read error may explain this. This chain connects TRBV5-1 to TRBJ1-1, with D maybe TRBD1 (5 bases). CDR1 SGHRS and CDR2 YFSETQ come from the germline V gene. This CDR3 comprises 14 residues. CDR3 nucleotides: TGTGCCAGCAGTTTGACAGAGATGAACACTGAAGCTTTCTTT. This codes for CASSLTEMNTEAFF.

As DNA, the CDR3 is TGTGCCAGCTCCCCAGTATCGGCCTACGAGCAGTACTTC. Translating gives CASSPVSAYEQYF. The chain combines TRBV18 with TRBJ2-7; the D is unclear. The CDR3 runs to 13 residues. V was pared by 6 bases and J by 2 bases, with 11 bases between. Germline V lookup: CDR1 KGHSH, CDR2 LQKENI.

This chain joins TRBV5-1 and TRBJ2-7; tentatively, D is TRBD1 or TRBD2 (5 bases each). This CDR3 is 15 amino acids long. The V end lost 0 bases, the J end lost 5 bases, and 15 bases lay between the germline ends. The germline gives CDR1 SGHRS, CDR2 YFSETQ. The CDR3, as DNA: TGCGCCAGCAGCTTGGCTGGGGATAGGGGACACGAGCAGTACTTC. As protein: CASSLAGDRGHEQYF.

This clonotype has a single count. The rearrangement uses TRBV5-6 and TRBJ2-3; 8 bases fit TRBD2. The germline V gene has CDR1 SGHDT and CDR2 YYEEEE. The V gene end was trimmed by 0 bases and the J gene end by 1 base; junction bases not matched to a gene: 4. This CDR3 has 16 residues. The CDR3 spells CASSLAGGWGTDTQYF. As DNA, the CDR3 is TGTGCCAGCAGCTTGGCGGGGGGGTGGGGCACAGATACGCAGTATTTT.

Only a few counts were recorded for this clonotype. The chain's CDR3 is CSARKGASLDEQFF. For the CDR3, the DNA is TGCAGTGCTCGAAAGGGGGCCAGCCTGGATGAGCAGTTCTTC. The chain joins TRBV20-1 to TRBJ2-1; 7 bases map to TRBD1. CDR1 and CDR2 (germline): DFQATT, SNEGSKA (reference sequence). The CDR3 has 14 residues. V dropped 5 bases and J dropped 8; count of bases not matched to a gene: 12.

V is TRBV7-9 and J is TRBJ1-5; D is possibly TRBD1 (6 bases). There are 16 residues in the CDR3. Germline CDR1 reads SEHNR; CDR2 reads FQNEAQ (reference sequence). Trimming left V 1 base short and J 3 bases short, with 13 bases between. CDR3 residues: CASSLGVGGYNQPQHF. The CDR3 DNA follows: TGTGCCAGCAGCTTAGGGGTCGGGGGCTACAATCAGCCCCAGCATTTT.